The 7 T cell receptor beta chains given below trace back to one sample, sequenced in a study of siplizumab effects on memory and regulatory T cells. Using immunoSEQ multiplex PCR, the repertoire was profiled, and TCRdb retains in-frame clones only, with some absent. The data hold around 83,000 clones, with 75% to 90% observed a single time. The sample taken for sequencing was CD4+ T cells sorted from blood. The receptor source for this set is a human donor in good health.

This clone is a singleton in its sample. Compared with germline, one end of the junction differs, possibly owing to a read error. The rearrangement uses TRBV7-8 and TRBJ2-5; D remains ambiguous. In germline, CDR1 is SGHVS, CDR2 FQNEAQ. The CDR3 covers 14 residues. The CDR3 here is CASSPANYQEAQYF. The DNA for the CDR3 is TGTGCCAGCAGTCCGGCGAACTACCAAGAGGCCCAGTACTTC.

V usage is TRBV7-9 and J usage is TRBJ2-2; 12 bases map to TRBD2. Trimming removed 5 bases from V and 8 bases from J; junction bases left unmatched: 6. This CDR3 contains 15 residues. The germline V gene encodes CDR1 SEHNR and CDR2 FQNEAQ (reference sequence). In DNA, the CDR3 is TGTGCCAGCAGCCTCCGGACTAGCGGGATAGGGGAGCTGTTTTTT. Protein product: CASSLRTSGIGELFF.

This chain joins TRBV5-1 and TRBJ1-2; TRBD1 is a possible D gene (5 bases). Trimming shortened V by 0 bases and J by 3 bases, and 12 bases separated the two germline ends. CDR3 length: 15 amino acids. The germline CDR1 and CDR2 sequences are SGHRS and YFSETQ. CDR3 sequence: CASSLDGAADYGYTF. The CDR3 DNA sequence: TGCGCCAGCAGCTTGGACGGGGCGGCAGACTATGGCTACACCTTC.

The sample holds one count of this clone. The chain joins TRBV28 to TRBJ2-5, with TRBD2 as a possible D gene (6 bases). Germline-derived CDR1 and CDR2 are MDHEN and SYDVKM. V was shortened by 5 bases and J by 3 bases, with 16 bases between the two germline ends. The CDR3 consists of 15 residues. DNA for the CDR3: TGTGCCAGCAGTGGATCTAGCGCCGGTGAAGAGACCCAGTACTTC. It yields the protein CASSGSSAGEETQYF.

In this sample, this clone turned up once. The rearrangement joins TRBV29-1 to TRBJ1-5, with D possibly being TRBD1 (5 bases). CDR3 length: 14 residues. Trimming took 6 bases from V and 1 from J, leaving 13 bases between them. The germline CDR1 and CDR2 sequences are SQVTM and ANQGSEA. The CDR3 loop is CSVVEGTSNQPQHF. The CDR3 DNA reads as TGCAGCGTAGTTGAGGGGACGAGCAATCAGCCCCAGCATTTT.

V is TRBV7-3 and J is TRBJ2-1; D uncertain. The V gene lost 4 bases and the J gene lost 4 bases, with 8 bases spanning the gap. Germline lookup yields CDR1 SGHTA and CDR2 FQGTGA. This CDR3 comprises 13 residues. CDR3 nucleotides: TGTGCCAGCAGCTCCCTCCCTTACAATGAGCAGTTCTTC. Its protein is CASSSLPYNEQFF.

The chain carries TRBV5-6 and TRBJ2-1, with D possibly TRBD1 on 5 matching bases. The CDR3 sequence is 13 residues long. Germline V gene data show CDR1 as SGHDT and CDR2 as YYEEEE. V lost 5 bases to trimming and J lost 5 bases, with 11 bases between them. This CDR3 reads CASRWGRDNEQFF. The CDR3 DNA reads TGTGCCAGCAGATGGGGCAGGGACAATGAGCAGTTCTTC.